This TCR beta chain was obtained from a study of early T cells in non-severe SARS-CoV-2 infection. Study context: Chains were unpaired, as sequencing was done on bulk RNA from unsorted whole blood.

The sample holds a few counts of this clonotype. The target antigen is unknown. Study conclusions and caveats: Matches to VDJdb favored anti-spike CD8 responses and missed private and CD4 specificities.

The CDR3 spans 15 residues. V lost 1 base, J lost 1 base, and 9 bases lay in between. Germline V CDR1 and CDR2: SGHRS, YFSETQ. The TCR library protocol attached unique molecular identifiers to the individual cDNA molecules. TCRdb used MiXCR to reprocess the 5' RACE reads, holding one entry per CDR3 protein. The table lists about 81,000 distinct CDR3 sequences, 5.5% to 7.5% of them singletons. The sequenced sample was whole blood. The rearrangement uses TRBV5-1 and TRBJ1-3; D remains unclear. The TCR originated in an adult who was a healthcare worker with PCR-confirmed SARS-CoV-2 infection or an uninfected control (not recorded which). The CDR3 DNA is TGCGCCAGCAGCTTGACGTCGGGATCTGGAAACACCATATATTTT. Translating gives CASSLTSGSGNTIYF.